The 29 T cell receptor beta chains below all came from one sample that was sequenced in a study of blood T cell repertoires in COVID-19. Sequencing used immunoSEQ multiplex PCR; TCRdb keeps in-frame clones, though not all of them. The sample lists 250,000 or so clones, about 83% occurring once. Input material: peripheral blood. The origin of the receptors is a woman aged 40-49 years who had recovered from COVID-19.

J is TRBJ2-6 and V is TRBV30, with D unresolved. Germline lookup yields CDR1 GTSNPN and CDR2 SVGIG (reference sequence). The CDR3 has 14 amino acids. Trimming cost V 3 bases and J 0 bases, with 6 bases left between them. This chain's CDR3 is CAWRKSSGANVLTF. The CDR3 DNA is TGTGCCTGGAGAAAGAGCTCTGGGGCCAACGTCCTGACTTTC.

In its sample, this clone was seen a few times. The rearrangement links TRBV19 to TRBJ1-5; TRBD1 matches 10 bases. V was pared by 5 bases and J by 2 bases, with 9 bases of the junction left unmatched. The CDR3 runs 17 residues. Germline V gives CDR1 LNHDA, CDR2 SQIVND (reference sequence). The CDR3 DNA reads TGTGCCAGTAGTTCAGGACAGGGGGTTCGTGGCAATCAGCCCCAGCATTTT. Translating gives CASSSGQGVRGNQPQHF.

The chain has TRBV18 and TRBJ1-1; D unresolved. V was cut by 1 base and J by 1 base, with 10 bases left in between. This CDR3 is built from 15 residues. Germline V gives CDR1 KGHSH, CDR2 LQKENI. DNA for the CDR3: TGTGCCAGCTCACCACTTTCGGACTCGAACACTGAAGCTTTCTTT. This codes for CASSPLSDSNTEAFF.

The chain joins TRBV5-4 to TRBJ2-5; 10 bases are a match to TRBD1. The germline CDR1 and CDR2 sequences are SGHNT and YYREEE (reference sequence). J lost 5 bases, V lost 3 bases, and 1 base had no gene match. This CDR3 contains 13 residues. DNA of the CDR3: TGTGCCAGCAGCTGGGGACAGGGGGAGACCCAGTACTTC. Protein sequence: CASSWGQGETQYF.

This clone was seen a single time. The chain is built from TRBV30 and TRBJ2-5; TRBD1 aligns across 11 bases. There are 14 residues in the CDR3. Germline V CDR1 and CDR2: GTSNPN, SVGIG (reference sequence). The V gene end was trimmed by 3 bases and the J gene end by 5 bases; junction bases not matched to a gene: 5. This CDR3 reads CAWRDRGPMETQYF. As DNA, the CDR3 is TGTGCCTGGAGGGACAGGGGGCCTATGGAGACCCAGTACTTC.

The chain couples TRBV24-1 to TRBJ2-2; TRBD1 aligns across 7 bases. V dropped 3 bases and J dropped 0; count of bases not matched to a gene: 12. The CDR3 covers 19 residues. Germline V CDR1 and CDR2: KGHDR, SFDVKD. This chain's CDR3 is CATSDRLGIGTANTGELFF. In DNA, the CDR3 is TGTGCCACCAGTGATAGGTTAGGTATAGGGACAGCGAACACCGGGGAGCTGTTTTTT.

The chain couples TRBV2 to TRBJ2-2; 10 bases match TRBD1. After removal of 5 bases from V and 6 bases from J, the junction contained 6 bases not matched to a gene. The CDR3 spans 15 residues. CDR1 is SNHLY and CDR2 is FYNNEI in the germline V gene. This chain's CDR3 is CASSRIGQGAGELFF. CDR3 sequence (DNA): TGTGCCAGCAGTCGAATAGGACAGGGGGCCGGGGAGCTGTTTTTT.

The chain links TRBV5-1 to TRBJ1-4; D ambiguous. Germline values: CDR1 SGHRS, CDR2 YFSETQ. Trimming stripped 2 bases from V and 7 bases from J, with 15 bases between. The CDR3 is made up of 15 amino acids. The CDR3 DNA follows: TGCGCCAGCAGCTTTACGGGATCCTGGGGTGAAAAACTGTTTTTT. It specifies CASSFTGSWGEKLFF.

This chain links TRBV7-6 with TRBJ1-1, with 8 nucleotides matching TRBD1. This CDR3 has 19 amino acids. CDR1 and CDR2 (germline): SGHVS, FNYEAQ. With V trimmed by 5 bases and J by 5 bases, 22 bases remained unmatched. As DNA, the CDR3 is TGTGCCAGCAGCCAAAGGGGGATGGGGCCAGGGGGCCGCCGAACTGAAGCTTTCTTT. This translates into CASSQRGMGPGGRRTEAFF.

The chain joins TRBV12-3 or TRBV12-4 to TRBJ1-4; no reliable D call. Trimming removed 4 bases at V and 4 bases at J, with 4 bases between. This CDR3 comprises 12 residues. CDR3 DNA: TGTGCCAGCAGTTCCCTTAATGAAAAACTGTTTTTT. Its protein product is CASSSLNEKLFF.

The V and J genes are TRBV9 and TRBJ1-1; the D gene is possibly TRBD1 (6 bases). Germline V gene data show CDR1 as SGDLS and CDR2 as YYNGEE. The V gene lost 3 bases and the J gene lost 0 bases, with 12 bases spanning the gap. The CDR3 has 15 residues. The CDR3 region is CASSEQGGMNTEAFF. The DNA of the CDR3 is TGTGCCAGCAGCGAACAGGGAGGGATGAACACTGAAGCTTTCTTT.

V and J are TRBV27 and TRBJ1-1, with D maybe TRBD1 (5 bases). The germline CDR1 and CDR2 sequences are MNHEY and SMNVEV (reference sequence). V lost 4 bases and J 0 bases, leaving 9 bases between the germline ends. The length of the CDR3 is 14 residues. CDR3: CASSSRGVNTEAFF. The CDR3 DNA follows: TGTGCCAGCAGTTCTAGGGGCGTGAACACTGAAGCTTTCTTT.

The chain has TRBV28 and TRBJ2-5, with 7 bases matching TRBD1. V shed 6 bases and J 5 bases; nucleotides not matched to a gene: 15. The CDR3 runs 16 residues. In germline, CDR1 is MDHEN, CDR2 SYDVKM. The DNA of the CDR3 is TGTGCCAGCAGCCCTGGGACAGCACAACCCGGGGAGACCCAGTACTTC. Protein sequence: CASSPGTAQPGETQYF.

The V gene is TRBV19, the J gene TRBJ2-7, with D hard to call. The ends were cut back, 3 bases at V and 3 bases at J, with 6 bases in the middle. Germline values: CDR1 LNHDA, CDR2 SQIVND (reference sequence). The CDR3 loop spans 12 amino acids. CDR3 loop: CASSIPGYEQYF. The CDR3 nucleotides are TGTGCCAGTAGTATCCCAGGCTACGAGCAGTACTTC.

This chain connects TRBV2 to TRBJ2-5, with 8 bases fitting TRBD1. The V and J ends lost 7 bases and 2 bases, in that order; junction bases with no gene match: 6. Germline values: CDR1 SNHLY, CDR2 FYNNEI. The CDR3 has 14 residues. CDR3 nucleotide sequence: TGTGCCAGCAAACCGGGACAGGCACAAGAGACCCAGTACTTC. It yields the protein CASKPGQAQETQYF.

The rearrangement joins TRBV5-1 to TRBJ1-2; a possible D gene is TRBD1 (6 bases). V was trimmed by 4 bases and J by 1 base, leaving 17 bases between them. Germline V lookup: CDR1 SGHRS, CDR2 YFSETQ. The CDR3 runs to 16 residues. As DNA, the CDR3 is TGCGCCAGCAGCCCCTACATTACAGGGCTTAACTATGGCTACACCTTC. Translation gives CASSPYITGLNYGYTF.

This clone was seen a handful of times. This chain links TRBV15 with TRBJ1-2, with TRBD1 identical over 11 bases. V dropped 5 bases and J dropped 4; count of bases not matched to a gene: 6. This CDR3 has 15 amino acids. CDR1 and CDR2 (germline): LNHNV, YYDKDF (reference sequence). CDR3 sequence reads: CATSPPGTGGYGYTF. The CDR3 DNA follows: TGTGCCACCAGCCCGCCCGGGACAGGGGGCTATGGCTACACCTTC.

This clone was counted a single time. The chain joins TRBV27 to TRBJ2-7; TRBD1 matches at 12 bases. Germline V gene lookup returns CDR1 MNHEY and CDR2 SMNVEV (reference sequence). There are 16 residues in the CDR3. Losses at the gene ends were 8 bases for V and 4 bases for J; bases not matched to a gene: 12. CDR3 sequence: CASSTGGQGAVYEQYF. The CDR3 DNA sequence: TGTGCCAGCTCCACCGGGGGACAGGGGGCCGTATACGAGCAGTACTTC.

This clone was seen only a few times. The chain is built from TRBV6-1 and TRBJ2-7; 9 positions agree with TRBD1. The CDR3 sequence is 14 residues long. CDR1 is MNHNS, CDR2 SASEGT, per germline. Unmatched junction bases numbered 6, after V lost 3 bases and J lost 6 bases. This CDR3 reads CASSDRDREGEQYF. Written as DNA, the CDR3 is TGTGCCAGCAGTGACCGGGACAGGGAGGGCGAGCAGTACTTC.

The chain carries TRBV7-9 and TRBJ2-1; no clear D. This CDR3 has 15 amino acids. CDR1 is SEHNR and CDR2 is FQNEAQ in the germline V gene (reference sequence). Trimming pared 5 bases from V and 5 bases from J, leaving 16 bases between. The DNA for the CDR3 is TGTGCCAGCAGCCCGAGCACCGGTCAAAACAATGAGCAGTTCTTC. Its protein product is CASSPSTGQNNEQFF.

The V call is TRBV5-1, the J call TRBJ1-5, with 7 bases identical to TRBD1. Germline CDR1 is SGHRS and CDR2 is YFSETQ. CDR3 length equals 15 residues. V was clipped by 0 bases and J by 5 bases; unmatched bases: 5. The CDR3 sequence: CASSLVGGGDQPQHF. The CDR3 region has the DNA TGCGCCAGCAGCTTGGTAGGGGGCGGGGATCAGCCCCAGCATTTT. Full variable domain (remainder filled in from reference TRBV5-1 and TRBJ1-5): KAGVTQTPRYLIKTRGQQVTLSCSPISGHRSVSWYQQTPGQGLQFLFEYFSETQRNKGNFPGRFSGRQFSNSRSEMNVSTLELGDSALYLCASSLVGGGDQPQHFGDGTRLSIL.

This chain joins TRBV30 and TRBJ2-7; 7 bases line up with TRBD2. The CDR3 has 13 residues. The V and J ends lost 6 bases and 3 bases, in that order; junction bases with no gene match: 8. Germline V gene sequence: CDR1 GTSNPN, CDR2 SVGIG (reference sequence). The CDR3 DNA follows: TGTGCCTGCTACCTTCCGGGGGGCTACGAGCAGTACTTC. The encoded protein is CACYLPGGYEQYF.

The chain has TRBV6-1 and TRBJ1-2, with D uncertain. The V gene lost 3 bases and the J gene lost 1 base, with 6 bases spanning the gap. Germline-derived CDR1 and CDR2 are MNHNS and SASEGT. The CDR3 extends over 13 amino acids. The CDR3 sequence: CASSDQNNYGYTF. The CDR3 DNA reads as TGTGCCAGCAGTGACCAAAATAACTATGGCTACACCTTC.

The CDR3 loop reads CASRTIAGSSYEQYF. Here the CDR3 DNA reads TGTGCCAGCAGAACCATAGCGGGGAGCTCCTACGAGCAGTACTTC. The rearrangement links TRBV6-5 to TRBJ2-7, with 8 bases that match TRBD2. The V gene's germline CDR1 is MNHEY and CDR2 SVGAGI. Trimming removed 6 bases from V and 0 bases from J; junction bases left unmatched: 7. The CDR3 length is 15 residues.

As for this clone: Other DNA sequences in this sample translate to the same CDR3. The V and J genes are TRBV18 and TRBJ1-5, with D possibly TRBD1 on 5 matching bases. V was clipped by 1 base and J by 3 bases, with 7 bases between them. The CDR3 is made up of 14 amino acids. Germline assignment: CDR1 KGHSH and CDR2 LQKENI. The CDR3 is CASSPQGINQPQHF. The CDR3, as DNA: TGTGCCAGCTCACCACAGGGGATCAATCAGCCCCAGCATTTT.

The chain carries TRBV30 and TRBJ1-3, with D maybe TRBD1 (5 bases). The V gene lost 1 base and the J gene lost 0 bases, with 10 bases spanning the gap. Germline V lookup: CDR1 GTSNPN, CDR2 SVGIG (reference sequence). The CDR3 consists of 15 residues. The CDR3 protein is CAWSALDSSGNTIYF. The CDR3 DNA is TGTGCCTGGAGTGCCCTTGACAGCTCTGGAAACACCATATATTTT.

The rearrangement links TRBV19 to TRBJ1-1; a weak D match, TRBD1 (6 bases). Germline-derived CDR1 and CDR2 are LNHDA and SQIVND (reference sequence). The V end was cut by 5 bases, the J end by 6 bases, with 22 bases between. This CDR3 has 16 residues. As DNA, the CDR3 is TGTGCCAGTAGTGAGGTATGGGGAGACAGGCTCGCTGAAGCTTTCTTT. Translation: CASSEVWGDRLAEAFF.

The chain recombines TRBV7-9 with TRBJ2-5, with TRBD2 matching 9 bases. Germline V gene data show CDR1 as SEHNR and CDR2 as FQNEAQ (reference sequence). The CDR3 length is 15 residues. Trimming at V came to 3 bases and at J to 0 bases, leaving 2 bases not matched to a gene. CDR3 sequence (DNA): TGTGCCAGCAGCTTGAGCGGGGGGAACCAAGAGACCCAGTACTTC. Translated, it gives CASSLSGGNQETQYF.

V is TRBV9 and J is TRBJ2-1, with D possibly TRBD1 on 6 matching bases. The germline V gene encodes CDR1 SGDLS and CDR2 YYNGEE. Trimming cost V 3 bases and J 2 bases, with 12 bases left between them. The CDR3 is 15 amino acids. The CDR3: CASSDDRLAYNEQFF. In DNA, the CDR3 is TGTGCCAGCAGCGACGACAGGTTAGCCTACAATGAGCAGTTCTTC.